This T cell receptor (beta chain) was profiled in a study of Ad26.COV2.S vaccination and SARS-CoV-2 variants. The treatment: roughly 19 received Ad26.COV2.S at low or high dose, single or two shots; about 5 received placebo; per-sample allocation not given. The samples date from day 63 after the first vaccine or placebo injection. The repertoire was sequenced with immunoSEQ multiplex PCR; TCRdb's copy has only in-frame clones and lacks some. There are about 420,000 clones in the sample; 85% to 90% occur only once, and approximately 4% lies in the top ten. Trimming at V came to 0 bases and at J to 5 bases, leaving 8 bases not matched to a gene. The CDR3 contains 15 residues. Germline V gene lookup returns CDR1 SGHRS and CDR2 YFSETQ.

This chain connects TRBV5-1 to TRBJ2-7; 7 positions match TRBD1. Sequencing used peripheral blood, obtained in a trial of Ad26.COV2.S vaccine versus placebo. The clonotype originates from a person between 18 and 60 years old who received the Ad26.COV2.S COVID-19 vaccine or a placebo. This CDR3 is CASSLVRQGRNEQYF. The CDR3 bases are TGCGCCAGCAGCTTGGTGAGACAGGGTCGGAACGAGCAGTACTTC.